This TCR beta chain comes out of a study of blood T cell repertoires in COVID-19. Whole-study context: PBMCs, B-cell-depleted T cells, or T cells provided the cDNA or gDNA that made up the material.

Individuals aged about 18 to 89 years were recruited from approximately 24 US areas. Allocation to cohorts depended on clinical history reported by the participants. Trimming took 3 bases from V and 10 from J, leaving 22 bases between them. Germline V gene sequence: CDR1 SGHDN, CDR2 FVKESK. The CDR3 runs 17 residues. Original methodology: The assay estimated nucleated cells by amplifying reference gene primers. Sequencing used immunoSEQ multiplex PCR; TCRdb keeps in-frame clones, though not all of them. Clone size and V and J calls were adopted from that table, with D and trimming inferred from the DNA. Seen here are 220,000 or so clones, 90% observed once, and the top ten hold just over 0.85%.

The source of this sequence is a man in his forties or fifties who had been exposed to COVID-19. The V call is TRBV14, the J call TRBJ1-6; possibly TRBD1 for D (5 bases). The source material was PBMCs or T cells enriched from blood (not recorded which). The CDR3 DNA reads as TGTGCCAGCAGCCACCGTCGCGGAGTGGGGCCGCGGTCACCCCTCCACTTT. It translates to CASSHRRGVGPRSPLHF.